Listed below are T cell receptor beta chains from one sample, sequenced in a study of T cells in Graves' hyperthyroidism and ophthalmopathy. Each CDR3 protein is one row after TCRdb ran MiXCR on the multiplex PCR reads. The data contain a few hundred thousand distinct CDR3 sequences, approximately 18% of them singletons. Sample: blood. The receptors were sampled from a man between 50 and 59 years old with Graves' ophthalmopathy. Both conserved end residues are part of each CDR3. Each record gives: D gene, V gene, clone size, J gene, CDR3 protein. A D gene is named only where the DNA matches it firmly. A clone size is listed for some rows: how often the clone was seen (once, few, many), or a class if it is expanded.

D: -; V: TRBV9; size: few; J: TRBJ2-3; CDR3: CASSVGQRVGDTQYF
D: -; V: TRBV7-2; size: many; J: TRBJ2-1; CDR3: CASSPFTGSYNEQFF
D: TRBD2; V: TRBV9; size: many; J: TRBJ2-5; CDR3: CASSVGTSGSPEETQYF
D: -; V: TRBV10-3; size: few; J: TRBJ2-2; CDR3: CAIRGEGTGELFF
D: TRBD2; V: TRBV20-1; size: few; J: TRBJ2-5; CDR3: CSAREGLAGVLAETQYF
D: TRBD2; V: TRBV20-1; size: -; J: TRBJ2-1; CDR3: CSASRAGRAIGNEQFF
D: TRBD2; V: TRBV7-3; size: -; J: TRBJ2-1; CDR3: CASSVTSGRANEQFF
D: -; V: TRBV2; size: -; J: TRBJ2-7; CDR3: CASREDTYEQYF
D: TRBD1; V: TRBV28; size: many; J: TRBJ1-1; CDR3: CASSITDGGQSFAEAFF
D: -; V: TRBV28; size: -; J: TRBJ1-3; CDR3: CASSFDAASGNTIYF
D: TRBD2; V: TRBV5-1; size: many; J: TRBJ2-1; CDR3: CASSVGTSGHNEQFF
D: -; V: TRBV9; size: few; J: TRBJ1-3; CDR3: CASSFSGEGGNTIYF
D: TRBD1; V: TRBV28; size: many; J: TRBJ2-5; CDR3: CASSLTGGSETQYF
D: -; V: TRBV29-1; size: -; J: TRBJ2-5; CDR3: CSAKQSEGVETQYF
D: TRBD2; V: TRBV6-1; size: few; J: TRBJ2-1; CDR3: CASERGIINEQFF
D: TRBD2; V: TRBV20-1; size: many; J: TRBJ2-3; CDR3: CSERGRAGDTQYF
D: TRBD2; V: TRBV30; size: many; J: TRBJ2-1; CDR3: CAWSVAGWAEQFF
D: TRBD1; V: TRBV5-1; size: many; J: TRBJ1-5; CDR3: CASSLGTGNSNQPQHF
D: -; V: TRBV5-6; size: -; J: TRBJ1-6; CDR3: CASSWSGTNNSPLHF
D: -; V: TRBV5-1; size: -; J: TRBJ1-4; CDR3: CASRPSGYSNEKLFF
D: -; V: TRBV19; size: few; J: TRBJ2-3; CDR3: CASSELRDTQYF
D: TRBD2; V: TRBV20-1; size: few; J: TRBJ2-7; CDR3: CSASGTSRGYGQYF
D: -; V: TRBV7-9; size: few; J: TRBJ1-1; CDR3: CASSLMGGLGTEAFF
D: TRBD1; V: TRBV28; size: few; J: TRBJ1-2; CDR3: CASRLGQVNYGYTF
D: -; V: TRBV6-1; size: many; J: TRBJ1-5; CDR3: CASSEYGVNQPQHF
D: TRBD2; V: TRBV20-1; size: many; J: TRBJ2-3; CDR3: CSARGGGDTQYF
D: -; V: TRBV9; size: few; J: TRBJ1-4; CDR3: CASSAFGTDEKLFF
D: TRBD1; V: TRBV28; size: few; J: TRBJ2-1; CDR3: CASSAPRQGRSNEQFF
D: TRBD1; V: TRBV20-1; size: -; J: TRBJ1-1; CDR3: CSASQTGVNTEASF
D: -; V: TRBV7-3; size: many; J: TRBJ2-5; CDR3: CASSSSLRETQYF
D: -; V: TRBV5-1; size: -; J: TRBJ2-3; CDR3: CASSLFERTDTQYF
D: -; V: TRBV27; size: -; J: TRBJ2-1; CDR3: CASSPLEPYNEQFF
D: -; V: TRBV28; size: many; J: TRBJ1-6; CDR3: CASSLYGQTISPLHF
D: -; V: TRBV7-2; size: -; J: TRBJ2-7; CDR3: CASSFSGLIYEQYF
D: -; V: TRBV6-1; size: many; J: TRBJ1-5; CDR3: CASIGDSNQPQHF
D: -; V: TRBV27; size: many; J: TRBJ2-7; CDR3: CASRRAGSYEQYF
D: TRBD2; V: TRBV29-1; size: -; J: TRBJ2-1; CDR3: CSVGTSGRAEQFF
D: -; V: TRBV15; size: many; J: TRBJ2-3; CDR3: CATSGYPGTRGTDTQYF
D: TRBD2; V: TRBV24-1; size: -; J: TRBJ2-5; CDR3: CATSDPSGRVRETQYF
D: TRBD2; V: TRBV20-1; size: many; J: TRBJ2-5; CDR3: CSARAGTTLETQYF
D: -; V: TRBV7-3; size: few; J: TRBJ2-7; CDR3: CASSPLEWAPRNEQYF
D: -; V: TRBV11-2; size: many; J: TRBJ2-3; CDR3: CASQLVRERTDTQYF
D: TRBD1; V: TRBV20-1; size: -; J: TRBJ2-5; CDR3: CSATLLTGAKETQYF
D: TRBD1; V: TRBV28; size: many; J: TRBJ1-6; CDR3: CASSSLTGFFHF
D: -; V: TRBV5-1; size: -; J: TRBJ1-3; CDR3: CASRTGSSGNTIYF
D: TRBD2; V: TRBV28; size: -; J: TRBJ2-3; CDR3: CASSRAGTTDTQYF